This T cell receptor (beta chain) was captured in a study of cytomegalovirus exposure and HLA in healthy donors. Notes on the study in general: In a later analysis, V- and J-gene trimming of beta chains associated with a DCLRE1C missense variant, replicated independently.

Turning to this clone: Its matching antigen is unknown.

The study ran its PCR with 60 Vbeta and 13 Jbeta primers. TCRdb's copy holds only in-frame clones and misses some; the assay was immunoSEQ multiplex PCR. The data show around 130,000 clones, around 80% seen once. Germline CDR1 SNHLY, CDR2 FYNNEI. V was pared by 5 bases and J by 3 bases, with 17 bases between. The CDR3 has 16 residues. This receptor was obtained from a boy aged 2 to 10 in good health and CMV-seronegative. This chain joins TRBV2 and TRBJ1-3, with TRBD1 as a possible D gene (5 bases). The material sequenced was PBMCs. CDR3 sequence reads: CASSTDRRRGGNTIYF. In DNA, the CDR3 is TGTGCCAGCAGTACCGACAGAAGAAGAGGTGGAAACACCATATATTTT.